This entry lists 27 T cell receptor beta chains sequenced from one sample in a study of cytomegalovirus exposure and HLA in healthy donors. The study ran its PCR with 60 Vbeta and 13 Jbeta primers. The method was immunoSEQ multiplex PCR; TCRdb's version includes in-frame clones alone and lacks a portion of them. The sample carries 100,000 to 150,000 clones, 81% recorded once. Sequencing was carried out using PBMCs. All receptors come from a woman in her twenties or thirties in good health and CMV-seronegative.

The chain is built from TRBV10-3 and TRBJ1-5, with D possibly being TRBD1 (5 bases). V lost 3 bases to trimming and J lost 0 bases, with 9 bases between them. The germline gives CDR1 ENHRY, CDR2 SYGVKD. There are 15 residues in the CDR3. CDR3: CAISDQGYSNQPQHF. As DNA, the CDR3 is TGTGCCATCAGTGACCAGGGATATAGCAATCAGCCCCAGCATTTT.

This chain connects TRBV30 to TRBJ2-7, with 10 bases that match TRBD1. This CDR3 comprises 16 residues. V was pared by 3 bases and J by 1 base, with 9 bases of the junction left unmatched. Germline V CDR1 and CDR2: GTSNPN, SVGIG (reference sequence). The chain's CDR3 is CAWRNFGTGASYEQYF. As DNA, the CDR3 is TGTGCCTGGAGGAACTTCGGGACAGGGGCGTCCTACGAGCAGTACTTC.

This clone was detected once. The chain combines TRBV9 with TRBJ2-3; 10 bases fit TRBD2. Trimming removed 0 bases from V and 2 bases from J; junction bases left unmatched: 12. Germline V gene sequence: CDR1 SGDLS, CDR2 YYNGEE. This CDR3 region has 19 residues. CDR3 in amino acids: CASSVGLGAGGPYTDTQYF. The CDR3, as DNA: TGTGCCAGCAGCGTAGGGCTGGGAGCGGGGGGGCCATACACAGATACGCAGTATTTT.

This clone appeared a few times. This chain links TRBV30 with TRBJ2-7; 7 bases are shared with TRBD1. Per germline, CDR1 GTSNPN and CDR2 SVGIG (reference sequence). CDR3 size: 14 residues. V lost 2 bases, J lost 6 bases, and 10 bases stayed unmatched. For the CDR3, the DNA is TGTGCCTGGAGTAAAAGAAGACAGGGCCTCGAGCAGTACTTC. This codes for CAWSKRRQGLEQYF.

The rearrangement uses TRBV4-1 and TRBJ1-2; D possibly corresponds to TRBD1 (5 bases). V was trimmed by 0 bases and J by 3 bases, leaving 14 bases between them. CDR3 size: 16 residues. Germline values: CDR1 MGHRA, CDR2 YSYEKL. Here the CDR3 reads CASSQEGTGAYYGYTF. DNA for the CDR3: TGCGCCAGCAGCCAAGAAGGCACAGGAGCCTACTATGGCTACACCTTC.

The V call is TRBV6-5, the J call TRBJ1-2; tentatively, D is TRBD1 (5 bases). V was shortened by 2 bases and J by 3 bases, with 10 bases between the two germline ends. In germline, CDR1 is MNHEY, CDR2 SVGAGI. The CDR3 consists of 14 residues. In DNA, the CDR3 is TGTGCCAGCAGTTACGGACATGGCGACTATGGCTACACCTTC. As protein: CASSYGHGDYGYTF.

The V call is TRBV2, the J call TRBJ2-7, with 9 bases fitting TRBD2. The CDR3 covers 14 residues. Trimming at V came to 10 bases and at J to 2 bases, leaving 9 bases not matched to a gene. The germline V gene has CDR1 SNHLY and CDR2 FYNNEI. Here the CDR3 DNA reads TGTGCCACCACGCCAGCGGGAGGAACCTACGAGCAGTACTTC. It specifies CATTPAGGTYEQYF.

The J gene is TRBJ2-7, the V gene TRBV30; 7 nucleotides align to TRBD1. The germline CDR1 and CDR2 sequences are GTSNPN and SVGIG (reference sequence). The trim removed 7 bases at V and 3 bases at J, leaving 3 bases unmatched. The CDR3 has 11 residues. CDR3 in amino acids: CASGQNYEQYF. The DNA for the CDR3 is TGTGCCTCGGGACAGAACTACGAGCAGTACTTC.

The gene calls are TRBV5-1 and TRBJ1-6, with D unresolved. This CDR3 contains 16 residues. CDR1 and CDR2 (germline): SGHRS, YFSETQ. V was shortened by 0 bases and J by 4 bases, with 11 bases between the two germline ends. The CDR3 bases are TGCGCCAGCAGCTTGGTCGGGGTTCGATATAATTCACCCCTCCACTTT. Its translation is CASSLVGVRYNSPLHF.

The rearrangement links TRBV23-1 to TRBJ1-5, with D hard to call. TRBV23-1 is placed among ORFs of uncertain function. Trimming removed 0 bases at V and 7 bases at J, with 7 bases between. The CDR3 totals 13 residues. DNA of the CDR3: TGCGCCAGCAGTCAATCCTTGCAGCAGCCCCAGCATTTT. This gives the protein CASSQSLQQPQHF.

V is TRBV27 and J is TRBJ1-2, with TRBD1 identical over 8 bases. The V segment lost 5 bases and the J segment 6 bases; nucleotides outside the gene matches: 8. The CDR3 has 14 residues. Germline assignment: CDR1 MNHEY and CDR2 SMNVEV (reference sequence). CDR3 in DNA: TGTGCCAGCAGTACAAGGACAGGGAACCATGGCTACACCTTC. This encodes CASSTRTGNHGYTF.

The DNA of the CDR3 is TGTGCCAGCAGCCGTCGGGACAGGGCGTACGAGCAGTACTTC. Translating gives CASSRRDRAYEQYF. The chain has TRBV11-3 and TRBJ2-7, with 9 bases fitting TRBD1. J lost 4 bases, V lost 5 bases, and 6 bases had no gene match. Germline values: CDR1 SGHNT, CDR2 YENEEA. CDR3 length: 14 residues.

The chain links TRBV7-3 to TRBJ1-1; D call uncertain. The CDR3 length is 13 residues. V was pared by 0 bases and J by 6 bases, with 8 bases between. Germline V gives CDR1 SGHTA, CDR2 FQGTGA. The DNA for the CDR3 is TGTGCCAGCAGCTTAACGATGGGAGCTGAAGCTTTCTTT. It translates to CASSLTMGAEAFF.

The CDR3: CASSEWTGGNTIYF. The CDR3 nucleotides read TGTGCCAGCAGTGAGTGGACAGGGGGAAACACCATATATTTT. V usage is TRBV2 and J usage is TRBJ1-3; the match to TRBD1 covers 8 bases. Germline V lookup: CDR1 SNHLY, CDR2 FYNNEI. V gave up 3 bases and J gave up 4 bases; unmatched junction bases: 2. CDR3 length: 14 residues. The whole variable domain, remainder taken from reference TRBV2 and TRBJ1-3, is EPEVTQTPSHQVTQMGQEVILRCVPISNHLYFYWYRQILGQKVEFLVSFYNNEISEKSEIFDDQFSVERPDGSNFTLKIRSTKLEDSAMYFCASSEWTGGNTIYFGEGSWLTVV.

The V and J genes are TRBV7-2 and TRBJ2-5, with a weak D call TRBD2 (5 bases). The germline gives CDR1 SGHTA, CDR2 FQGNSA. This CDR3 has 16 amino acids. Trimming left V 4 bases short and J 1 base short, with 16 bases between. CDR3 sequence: CASSSPSGVFQETQYF. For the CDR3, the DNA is TGTGCCAGCAGCTCCCCCAGCGGTGTATTCCAAGAGACCCAGTACTTC.

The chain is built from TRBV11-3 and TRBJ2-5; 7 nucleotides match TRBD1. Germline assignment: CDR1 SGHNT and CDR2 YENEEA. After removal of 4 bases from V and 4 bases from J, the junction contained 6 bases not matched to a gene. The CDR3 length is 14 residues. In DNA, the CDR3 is TGTGCCAGCAGCTCACGGACAGGTCCAGAGACCCAGTACTTC. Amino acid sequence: CASSSRTGPETQYF.

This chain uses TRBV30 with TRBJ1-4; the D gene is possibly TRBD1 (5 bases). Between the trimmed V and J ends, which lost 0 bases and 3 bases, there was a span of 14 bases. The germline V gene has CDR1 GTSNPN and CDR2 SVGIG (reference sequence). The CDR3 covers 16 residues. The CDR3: CAWSVGWGRANEKLFF. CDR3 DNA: TGTGCCTGGAGTGTAGGTTGGGGCCGGGCTAATGAAAAACTGTTTTTT.

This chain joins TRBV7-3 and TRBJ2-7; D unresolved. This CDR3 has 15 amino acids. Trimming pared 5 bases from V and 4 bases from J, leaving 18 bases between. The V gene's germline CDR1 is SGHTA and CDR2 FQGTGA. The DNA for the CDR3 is TGTGCCAGCAGCCCCCCGCGTAGTTTCCCTTACGAGCAGTACTTC. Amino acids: CASSPPRSFPYEQYF.

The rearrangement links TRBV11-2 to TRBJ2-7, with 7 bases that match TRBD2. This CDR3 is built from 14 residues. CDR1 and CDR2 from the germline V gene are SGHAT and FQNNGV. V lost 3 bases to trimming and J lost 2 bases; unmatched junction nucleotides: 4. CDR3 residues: CASSLWEGTYEQYF. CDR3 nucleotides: TGTGCCAGCAGCTTGTGGGAGGGGACCTACGAGCAGTACTTC.

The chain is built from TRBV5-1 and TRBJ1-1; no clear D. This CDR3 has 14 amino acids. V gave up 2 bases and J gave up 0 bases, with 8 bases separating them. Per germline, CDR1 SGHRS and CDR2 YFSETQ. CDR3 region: CASSLSSVNTEAFF. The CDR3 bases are TGCGCCAGCAGCTTAAGTTCGGTGAACACTGAAGCTTTCTTT.

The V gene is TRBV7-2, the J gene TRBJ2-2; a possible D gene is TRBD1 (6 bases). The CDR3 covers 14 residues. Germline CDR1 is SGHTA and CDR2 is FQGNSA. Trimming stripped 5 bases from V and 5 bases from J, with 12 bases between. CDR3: CASSLIGGTGELFF. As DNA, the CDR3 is TGTGCCAGCAGCCTCATAGGGGGAACCGGGGAGCTGTTTTTT.

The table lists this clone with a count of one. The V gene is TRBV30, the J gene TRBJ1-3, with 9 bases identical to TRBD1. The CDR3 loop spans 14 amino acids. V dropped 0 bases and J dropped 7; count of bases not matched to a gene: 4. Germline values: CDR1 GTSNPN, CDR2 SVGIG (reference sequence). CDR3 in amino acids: CAWSVQGALNTIYF. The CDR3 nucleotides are TGTGCCTGGAGTGTACAGGGGGCGTTGAACACCATATATTTT.

The CDR3 loop reads CASRTGREKLFF. The CDR3 bases are TGTGCCAGCAGGACAGGGCGGGAAAAACTGTTTTTT. The chain joins TRBV6-6 to TRBJ1-4; 7 bases agree with TRBD1. J lost 8 bases, V lost 6 bases, and 3 bases had no gene match. Germline V gene lookup returns CDR1 MNHNY and CDR2 SVGAGI (reference sequence). The CDR3 spans 12 residues.

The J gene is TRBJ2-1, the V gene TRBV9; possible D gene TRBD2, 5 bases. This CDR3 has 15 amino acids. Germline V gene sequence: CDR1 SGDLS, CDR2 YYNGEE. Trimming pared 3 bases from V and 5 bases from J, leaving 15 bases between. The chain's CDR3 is CASSAEILVNNEQFF. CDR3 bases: TGTGCCAGCAGCGCCGAGATACTAGTAAACAATGAGCAGTTCTTC.

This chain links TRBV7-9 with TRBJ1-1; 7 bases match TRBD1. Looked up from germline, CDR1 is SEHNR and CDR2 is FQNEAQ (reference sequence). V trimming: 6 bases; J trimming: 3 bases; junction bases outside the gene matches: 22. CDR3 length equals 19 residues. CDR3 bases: TGTGCCAGCAGTTTACCGGAGAGGGGACAGCGGAGGGTCGACACTGAAGCTTTCTTT. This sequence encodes CASSLPERGQRRVDTEAFF.

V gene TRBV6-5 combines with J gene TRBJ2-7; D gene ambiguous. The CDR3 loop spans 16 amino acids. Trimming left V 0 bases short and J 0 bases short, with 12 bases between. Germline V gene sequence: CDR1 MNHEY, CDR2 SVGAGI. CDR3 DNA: TGTGCCAGCAGTTACTCGGCGGTAAAAAGCTCCTACGAGCAGTACTTC. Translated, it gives CASSYSAVKSSYEQYF.

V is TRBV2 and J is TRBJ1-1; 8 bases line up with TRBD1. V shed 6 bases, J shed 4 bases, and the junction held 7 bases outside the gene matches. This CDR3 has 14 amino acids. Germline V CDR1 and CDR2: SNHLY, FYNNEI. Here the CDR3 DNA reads TGTGCCAGCAGCTTCAGGGGGCTGGGCACTGAAGCTTTCTTT. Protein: CASSFRGLGTEAFF.